The sequence of this T cell receptor (beta chain) was determined in a study of T cell responses to AZD1222 COVID-19 vaccine. Study-wide points: Spike-specific TCR breadth and depth went up after people got two AZD1222 doses.

Clones were sequenced by immunoSEQ multiplex PCR, and TCRdb holds only the in-frame ones, with some missing. The repertoire consists of about 130,000 clones, with 93% occurring once and the leading ten covering roughly 0.96%. With respect to this clone: Its antigen remains unknown.

The sequence was obtained from an adult in good health. The source material was peripheral blood, sampled on day 0 of AZD1222 vaccination.

The CDR3 bases are TGTGCCAGCAGCGGGACAGCAGATCAGCCCCAGCATTTT. Its protein is CASSGTADQPQHF. The chain recombines TRBV12-3 or TRBV12-4 with TRBJ1-5; 7 positions match TRBD1. The J segment lost 5 bases and the V segment lost 6 bases, leaving 4 bases of the junction unmatched. This CDR3 comprises 13 residues.